This TCR beta chain was identified during a study of regulatory T cells in long-lasting Graves disease. Relying on iRepertoire HTBI primers and Arm-PCR of CDR3 regions, the team built TCR beta libraries. Using its own MiXCR run on the multiplex PCR reads, TCRdb lists one record per CDR3 protein. This repertoire shows 560,000 or so distinct CDR3 sequences, around 15% found once; its top ten account for about 12%. V was trimmed by 3 bases and J by 0 bases, leaving 15 bases between them. The CDR3 runs 16 residues. Time point denoted: newly diagnosed GD, antithyroid drugs for less than 3 months. Scientists built the TCR library using RNA that was extracted from PBMCs. These records were also assigned to another study, of T cells in Graves' hyperthyroidism and ophthalmopathy.

The receptor comes from a man younger than 35 with Graves disease. This material consisted of peripheral blood mononuclear cells (PBMCs), taken at new diagnosis, from a patient treated with antithyroid drugs. The chain joins TRBV12-3 or TRBV12-4 to TRBJ2-7; D tentatively fits TRBD1 or TRBD2 (5 bases each). Here the CDR3 reads CASSLGDGSFSYEQYF. The CDR3 DNA reads TGTGCCAGCAGTTTGGGGGACGGGTCTTTCTCCTACGAGCAGTACTTC.